This T cell receptor (beta chain) was sequenced in a study of vaccination effects on CD4 cells after COVID-19. Across the study: After the second dose, samples were taken at median day 72.

Whole-study results and caveats: Few convalescent patients were included, and no early post-infection timepoints were sampled.

V lost 5 bases to trimming and J lost 2 bases; unmatched junction nucleotides: 7. The CDR3 loop spans 16 amino acids. CDR1 and CDR2 (germline): SGHTA, FQGNSA. Of note for this clone: Its antigen is as yet unknown.

Pools of viral peptides were used by the ViraFEST assay to expand antigen-specific CD4+ T cells ahead of sequencing. Cultured cells yielded isolated CD4+ T cells after nine to ten days. Sometime from March through December 2020, the person acquired a SARS-CoV-2 infection that PCR confirmed. Two doses of either BNT162b2 or mRNA-1273 were given to each participant. PBMC cultures contained two million cells per well, 7.5 to 10 IU/ml IL-2 and 10 ug/ml peptides. Replacing half the medium with IL-2 medium was done on days 3 and 7. Data came from immunoSEQ multiplex PCR; TCRdb stores just in-frame clones and leaves some out. In the table there are approximately 16,000 clones, roughly 70% of which are singletons.

V is TRBV7-2 and J is TRBJ2-1; 9 bases fit TRBD1. The source was CD4+ T cells from PBMCs cultured with HCoV-NL63 spike peptides, collected after COVID-19 vaccination. This receptor was obtained from a human donor who had a prior SARS-CoV-2 infection. The CDR3 protein is CASSTTDRGTYNEQFF. The CDR3 DNA is TGTGCCAGCAGCACAACGGACAGGGGAACCTACAATGAGCAGTTCTTC.